This passage covers 3 T cell receptor beta chains from one sample sequenced in a study of identical twins. TCRdb re-called the 5' RACE reads through MiXCR, storing one row per CDR3 protein. The sample lists some 500,000 distinct CDR3 sequences, 13% to 15% occurring once. The same specimen was also included in a second study, on yellow fever vaccine responses in identical twins.

Specimen: CD4+ T cells sorted from blood. These receptors all come from a woman under 30 in good health.

This sequence joins TRBV3-1 and TRBJ2-7; D might be TRBD2 (7 bases). The CDR3 is made up of 15 amino acids. Trimming pared 1 base from V and 2 bases from J, leaving 12 bases between. Germline CDR1 is LGHDT and CDR2 is YNNKEL (reference sequence). The CDR3: CASSQGGGATYEQYF. CDR3 nucleotide sequence: TGTGCCAGCAGCCAAGGTGGGGGGGCGACCTACGAGCAGTACTTC.

The chain has TRBV6-5 and TRBJ2-7; 7 bases line up with TRBD2. The length of the CDR3 is 12 residues. The ends lost 7 bases at V and 5 bases at J; junction bases unmatched: 5. Germline CDR1 reads MNHEY; CDR2 reads SVGAGI. The CDR3 nucleotides read TGTGCCAGCACGGGGGGTCGCCACGAGCAGTACTTC. This gives the protein CASTGGRHEQYF.

This clonotype was found a few times. V is TRBV6-1 and J is TRBJ2-2; D ambiguous. Trimming removed 9 bases from V and 6 bases from J, with 14 bases in between. In germline, CDR1 is MNHNS, CDR2 SASEGT. This CDR3 comprises 13 residues. CDR3 loop: CASISPVPGELFF. The CDR3 region has the DNA TGTGCCAGTATCTCGCCTGTCCCCGGGGAGCTGTTTTTT.